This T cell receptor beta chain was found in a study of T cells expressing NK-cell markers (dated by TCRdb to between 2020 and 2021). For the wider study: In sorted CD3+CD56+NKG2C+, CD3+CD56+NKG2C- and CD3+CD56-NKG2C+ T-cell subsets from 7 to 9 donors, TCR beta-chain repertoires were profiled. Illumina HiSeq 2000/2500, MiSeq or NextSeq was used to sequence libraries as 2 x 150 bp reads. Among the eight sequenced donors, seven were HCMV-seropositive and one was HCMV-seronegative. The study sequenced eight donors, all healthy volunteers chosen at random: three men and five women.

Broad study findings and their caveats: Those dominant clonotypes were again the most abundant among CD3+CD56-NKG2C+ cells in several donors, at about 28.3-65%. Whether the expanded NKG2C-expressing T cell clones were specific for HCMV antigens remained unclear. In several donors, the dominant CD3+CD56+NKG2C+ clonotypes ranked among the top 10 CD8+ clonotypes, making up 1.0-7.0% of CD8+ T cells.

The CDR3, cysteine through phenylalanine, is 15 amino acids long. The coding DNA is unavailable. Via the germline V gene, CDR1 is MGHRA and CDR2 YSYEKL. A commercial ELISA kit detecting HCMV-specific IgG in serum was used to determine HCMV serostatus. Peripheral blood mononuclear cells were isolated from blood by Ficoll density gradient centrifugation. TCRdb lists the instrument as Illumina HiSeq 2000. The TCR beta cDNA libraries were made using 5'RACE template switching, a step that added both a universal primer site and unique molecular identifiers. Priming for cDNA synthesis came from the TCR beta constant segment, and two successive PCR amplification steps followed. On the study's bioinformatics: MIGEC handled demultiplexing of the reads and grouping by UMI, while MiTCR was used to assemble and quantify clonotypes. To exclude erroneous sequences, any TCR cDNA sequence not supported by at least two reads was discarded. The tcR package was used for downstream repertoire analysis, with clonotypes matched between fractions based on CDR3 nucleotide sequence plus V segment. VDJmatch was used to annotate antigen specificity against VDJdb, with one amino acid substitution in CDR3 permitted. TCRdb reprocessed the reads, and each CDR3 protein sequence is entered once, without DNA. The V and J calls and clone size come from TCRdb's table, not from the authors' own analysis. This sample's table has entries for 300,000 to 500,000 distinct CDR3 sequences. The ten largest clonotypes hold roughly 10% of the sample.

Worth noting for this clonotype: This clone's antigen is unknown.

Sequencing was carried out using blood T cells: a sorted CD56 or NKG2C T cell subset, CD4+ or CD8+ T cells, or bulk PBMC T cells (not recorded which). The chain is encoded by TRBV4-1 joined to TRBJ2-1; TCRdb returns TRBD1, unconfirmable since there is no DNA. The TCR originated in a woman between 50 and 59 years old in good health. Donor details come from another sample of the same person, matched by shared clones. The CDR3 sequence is CASSQESGTGDEQFF.